This is a list of T cell receptor beta chains from one sample in a study of glioma-infiltrating T cells after dendritic cell vaccination. Using immunoSEQ multiplex PCR, the repertoire was profiled, and TCRdb retains in-frame clones only, with some absent. The table shows more than 85,000 clones, with around 90% occurring only once. Sequencing used blood, obtained after dendritic cell vaccination. The origin of the receptors is a human donor with glioblastoma. The CDR3 runs from the conserved cysteine through the conserved F or W. A D gene is named only where the DNA matches it firmly. Rows may omit the clone size; those that give it use once, few, many or a size class.

D gene	V gene	clone size	J gene	CDR3 protein	CDR3 DNA
TRBD2	TRBV5-1	-	TRBJ2-2	CASSYRTSGGAGTGELFF	TGCGCCAGCAGCTATCGGACTAGCGGGGGGGCAGGAACCGGGGAGCTGTTTTTT
-	TRBV9	few	TRBJ1-2	CASSVPSGGYTF	TGTGCCAGCAGCGTACCCTCGGGTGGCTACACCTTC
-	TRBV7-3	-	TRBJ2-1	CASSLWGGMTVGNEQFF	TGTGCCAGCAGCTTATGGGGCGGGATGACTGTAGGGAATGAGCAGTTCTTC
-	TRBV5-1	-	TRBJ2-3	CASSLERSLTDTQYF	TGCGCCAGCAGCTTGGAGAGAAGTCTGACAGATACGCAGTATTTT
-	TRBV6-1	-	TRBJ2-7	CAIRGQFEQYF	TGTGCCATCAGAGGACAGTTCGAGCAGTACTTC
TRBD1	TRBV27	-	TRBJ1-1	CASSLSGTGGSVVTEAFF	TGTGCCAGCAGTTTATCGGGGACAGGGGGTAGTGTCGTCACTGAAGCTTTCTTT
TRBD1	TRBV19	once	TRBJ1-2	CASSIDSTGDGYTF	TGTGCCAGTAGTATAGATTCGACAGGGGATGGCTACACCTTC
TRBD1	TRBV4-1	-	TRBJ2-1	CASNPGQGSMNEQFF	TGCGCCAGCAACCCGGGACAGGGAAGTATGAATGAGCAGTTCTTC
-	TRBV6-6	-	TRBJ1-2	CASRERALWGYTF	TGTGCCAGTAGAGAGAGGGCGCTCTGGGGCTACACCTTC
TRBD2	TRBV13	-	TRBJ2-7	CASSPRTSGSMYF	TGTGCCAGCAGCCCTCGGACTAGCGGGAGTATGTACTTC
TRBD1	TRBV5-1	once	TRBJ1-2	CASSPGDSYGYTF	TGCGCCAGCAGCCCGGGGGACAGCTATGGCTACACCTTC
TRBD1	TRBV5-8	-	TRBJ1-1	CASSWVLGQGNTEAFF	TGTGCCAGCAGCTGGGTATTAGGACAGGGCAACACTGAAGCTTTCTTT
-	TRBV12-5	-	TRBJ2-1	CASGLLNEQFF	TGTGCTAGTGGTTTGCTGAATGAGCAGTTCTTC
TRBD1	TRBV5-1	-	TRBJ1-2	CASSLGDRVFYGYTF	TGCGCCAGCAGCTTGGGGGACAGGGTATTCTATGGCTACACCTTC
TRBD2	TRBV6-5	-	TRBJ2-7	CASSFPLGGGSYEQYF	TGTGCCAGCAGTTTCCCACTGGGCGGGGGATCCTACGAGCAGTACTTC
-	TRBV7-9	-	TRBJ2-2	CASRGATTGELFF	TGTGCCAGCAGGGGCGCAACCACCGGGGAGCTGTTTTTT
-	TRBV15	-	TRBJ1-3	CATSTGQRRSGNTIYF	TGTGCCACCAGCACAGGACAGCGCCGGTCTGGAAACACCATATATTTT
-	TRBV19	-	TRBJ1-4	CASSPMGATNEKLFF	TGTGCCAGTAGTCCAATGGGCGCAACTAATGAAAAACTGTTTTTT
TRBD1	TRBV2	-	TRBJ1-3	CASSEGYRGDGNTIYF	TGTGCCAGCAGTGAAGGCTACAGGGGGGATGGAAACACCATATATTTT
TRBD2	TRBV2	-	TRBJ2-1	CASSERSGAYNEQFF	TGTGCCAGCAGTGAGAGAAGCGGGGCCTACAATGAGCAGTTCTTC
TRBD2	TRBV6-5	once	TRBJ2-7	CASSYSGLAGSYEQYF	TGTGCCAGCAGTTACTCGGGGCTAGCGGGTTCCTACGAGCAGTACTTC
TRBD2	TRBV4-1	-	TRBJ2-1	CASSRGLADSYNEQFF	TGCGCCAGCAGCCGAGGACTAGCGGATTCCTACAATGAGCAGTTCTTC
-	TRBV6-1	-	TRBJ2-1	CASSADGGSGAYNEQFF	TGTGCCAGCAGTGCCGATGGGGGCAGCGGGGCGTACAATGAGCAGTTCTTC
TRBD2	TRBV4-1	-	TRBJ2-1	CASSNTGGLAGPNEQFF	TGCGCCAGCAGCAATACAGGGGGACTAGCGGGACCCAATGAGCAGTTCTTC
-	TRBV6-6	-	TRBJ2-7	CASSAAGGRTRTEQYF	TGTGCCAGCAGCGCCGCGGGCGGCCGAACCCGTACGGAGCAGTACTTC
TRBD1	TRBV2	-	TRBJ2-7	CASSLGQGPYEQYF	TGTGCCAGCAGCCTAGGACAGGGGCCCTACGAGCAGTACTTC
TRBD2	TRBV7-2	-	TRBJ2-7	CASSPVGTSGYEQYF	TGTGCCAGCAGTCCTGTTGGGACTAGCGGCTACGAGCAGTACTTC
-	TRBV4-1	-	TRBJ1-5	CASSQDGEYQPQHF	TGCGCCAGCAGCCAAGATGGAGAGTATCAGCCCCAGCATTTT
TRBD1	TRBV6-1	few	TRBJ2-7	CASKLGTGSSYEQYF	TGTGCCAGCAAACTGGGGACAGGGAGCTCCTACGAGCAGTACTTC
TRBD1	TRBV6-4	-	TRBJ1-2	CASSDTGQPPYGYTF	TGTGCCAGCAGTGACACGGGACAGCCGCCCTATGGCTACACCTTC
-	TRBV6-4	-	TRBJ2-5	CASSVFHASRETQYF	TGTGCCAGCAGTGTTTTTCACGCCTCTAGGGAGACCCAGTACTTC
TRBD1	TRBV9	-	TRBJ2-1	CASSMGQLGEQFF	TGTGCCAGCAGCATGGGACAGCTCGGCGAGCAGTTCTTC
-	TRBV21-1	-	TRBJ2-7	CASSVQTSGRDGSYEQYF	TGTGCCAGCAGCGTCCAGACTAGCGGGAGGGATGGGTCCTACGAGCAGTACTTC
TRBD1	TRBV6-1	-	TRBJ1-2	CASSEAGGQGSYGYTF	TGTGCCAGCAGTGAAGCAGGGGGACAGGGTAGCTATGGCTACACCTTC
TRBD2	TRBV19	-	TRBJ2-7	CASSISTSGYEQYF	TGTGCCAGTAGCATATCGACTAGCGGCTACGAGCAGTACTTC
-	TRBV15	few	TRBJ2-6	CATSSWTLSGANVLTF	TGTGCCACCAGCAGTTGGACTCTTTCTGGGGCCAACGTCCTGACTTTC
TRBD2	TRBV18	-	TRBJ2-7	CASSQASGGPYEQYF	TGTGCCAGCTCACAGGCTAGCGGGGGGCCCTACGAGCAGTACTTC
TRBD1	TRBV6-5	medium-sized	TRBJ1-1	CASRGQVGRAFF	TGTGCCAGCAGGGGACAGGTGGGAAGGGCTTTCTTT
-	TRBV29-1	-	TRBJ1-1	CSVENQGRDTEAFF	TGCAGCGTTGAGAATCAGGGTCGGGACACTGAAGCTTTCTTT
-	TRBV10-3	-	TRBJ2-3	CAISEREPDTQYF	TGTGCCATCAGTGAGCGGGAGCCAGATACGCAGTATTTT
-	TRBV28	-	TRBJ2-7	CASSLLVVGGLVEQYF	TGTGCCAGCAGTTTATTGGTGGTGGGGGGATTGGTCGAGCAGTACTTC
-	TRBV19	-	TRBJ2-3	CATGQTRRDTQYF	TGTGCCACCGGACAGACAAGGAGAGATACGCAGTATTTT
-	TRBV5-1	-	TRBJ1-2	CASSLPGVYGYTF	TGCGCCAGCAGCTTGCCGGGAGTCTATGGCTACACCTTC
-	TRBV5-1	-	TRBJ1-2	CASSLARTERGPNYGYTF	TGCGCCAGCAGCTTGGCCAGGACAGAGAGGGGTCCTAACTATGGCTACACCTTC